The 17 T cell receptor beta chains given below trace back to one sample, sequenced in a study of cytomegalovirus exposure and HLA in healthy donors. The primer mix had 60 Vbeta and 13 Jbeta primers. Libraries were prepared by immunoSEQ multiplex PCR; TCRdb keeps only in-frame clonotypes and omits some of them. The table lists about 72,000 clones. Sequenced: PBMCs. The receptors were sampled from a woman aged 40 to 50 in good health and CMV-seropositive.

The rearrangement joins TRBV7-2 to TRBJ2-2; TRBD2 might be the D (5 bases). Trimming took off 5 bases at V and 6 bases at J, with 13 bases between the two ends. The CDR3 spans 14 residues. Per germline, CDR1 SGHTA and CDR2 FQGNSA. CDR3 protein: CASSVRPGAGELFF. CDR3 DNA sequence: TGTGCCAGCAGCGTTCGTCCCGGGGCCGGGGAGCTGTTTTTT.

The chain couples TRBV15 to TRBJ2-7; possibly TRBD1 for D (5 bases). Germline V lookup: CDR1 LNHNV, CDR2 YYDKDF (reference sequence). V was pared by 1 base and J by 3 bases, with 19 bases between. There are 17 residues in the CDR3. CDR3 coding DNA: TGTGCCACCAGCAGAGCCCGACCCCTTATACAGGACTACGAGCAGTACTTC. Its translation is CATSRARPLIQDYEQYF.

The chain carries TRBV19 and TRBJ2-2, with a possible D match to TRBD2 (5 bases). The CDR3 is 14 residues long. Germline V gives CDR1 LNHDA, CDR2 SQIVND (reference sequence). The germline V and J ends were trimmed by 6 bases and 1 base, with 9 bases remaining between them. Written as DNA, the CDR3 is TGTGCCAGTAGAGGCGGACTGAACACCGGGGAGCTGTTTTTT. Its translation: CASRGGLNTGELFF.

The CDR3 reads CASSIGPTRGTGVNEKLFF. The CDR3 DNA follows: TGTGCCAGCAGCATTGGCCCAACCCGGGGGACAGGGGTTAATGAAAAACTGTTTTTT. This chain links TRBV5-6 with TRBJ1-4, with 10 positions matching TRBD1. Germline trimming cut 4 bases from V and 4 bases from J; bases unmatched to any gene: 16. The CDR3 is 19 residues long. CDR1 is SGHDT, CDR2 YYEEEE, per germline.

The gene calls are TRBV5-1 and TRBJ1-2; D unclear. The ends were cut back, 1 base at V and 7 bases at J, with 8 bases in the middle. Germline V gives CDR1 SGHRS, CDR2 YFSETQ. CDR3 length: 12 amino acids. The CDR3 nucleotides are TGCGCCAGCAGCTTGAACGGCGGTGGCTACACCTTC. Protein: CASSLNGGGYTF.

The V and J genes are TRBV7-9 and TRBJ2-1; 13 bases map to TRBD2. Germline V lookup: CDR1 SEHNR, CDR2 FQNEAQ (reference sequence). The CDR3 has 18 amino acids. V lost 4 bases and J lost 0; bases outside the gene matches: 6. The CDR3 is CASSSGTSGTSSYNEQFF. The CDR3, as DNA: TGTGCCAGCAGCTCCGGGACTAGCGGGACCAGCTCCTACAATGAGCAGTTCTTC.

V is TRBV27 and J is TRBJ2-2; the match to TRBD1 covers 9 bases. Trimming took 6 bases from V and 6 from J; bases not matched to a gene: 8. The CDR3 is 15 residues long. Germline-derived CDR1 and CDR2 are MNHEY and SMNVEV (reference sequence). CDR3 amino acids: CASSVRTGVSGELFF. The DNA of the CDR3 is TGTGCCAGCAGCGTAAGGACAGGGGTGTCCGGGGAGCTGTTTTTT.

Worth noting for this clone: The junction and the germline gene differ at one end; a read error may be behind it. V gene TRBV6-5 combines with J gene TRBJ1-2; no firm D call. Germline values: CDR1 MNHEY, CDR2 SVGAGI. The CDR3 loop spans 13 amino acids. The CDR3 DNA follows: TGTACCAGCAGTTACGGGCAGAACTATGGCTACACCTTC. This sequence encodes CTSSYGQNYGYTF.

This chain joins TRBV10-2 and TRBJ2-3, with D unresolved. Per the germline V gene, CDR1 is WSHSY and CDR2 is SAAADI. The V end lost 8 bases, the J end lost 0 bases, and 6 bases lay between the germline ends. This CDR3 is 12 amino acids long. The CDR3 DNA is TGCGCCAGCGCTGGCAGCACAGATACGCAGTATTTT. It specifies CASAGSTDTQYF.

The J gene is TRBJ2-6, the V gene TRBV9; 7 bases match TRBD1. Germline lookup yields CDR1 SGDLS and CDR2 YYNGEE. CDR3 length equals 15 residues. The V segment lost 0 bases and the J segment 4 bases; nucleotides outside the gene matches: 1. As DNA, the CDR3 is TGTGCCAGCAGCGTAGTGACAGGGGGGGCCAACGTCCTGACTTTC. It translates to CASSVVTGGANVLTF.

The CDR3 DNA is TGTGCCAGCAGCCCGGGACTAGCGGTAGTAGGGCCCGACAATGAGCAGTTCTTC. The encoded protein is CASSPGLAVVGPDNEQFF. The chain combines TRBV7-9 with TRBJ2-1; 11 nucleotides line up with TRBD2. The V gene end was trimmed by 5 bases and the J gene end by 5 bases; junction bases not matched to a gene: 14. The germline V gene encodes CDR1 SEHNR and CDR2 FQNEAQ (reference sequence). CDR3 length: 18 residues.

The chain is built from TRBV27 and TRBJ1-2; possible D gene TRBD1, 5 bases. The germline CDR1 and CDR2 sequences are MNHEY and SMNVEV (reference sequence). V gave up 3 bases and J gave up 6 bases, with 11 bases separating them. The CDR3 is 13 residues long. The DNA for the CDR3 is TGTGCCAGCAGTTTGGTCCAGGGCAATGGCTACACCTTC. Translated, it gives CASSLVQGNGYTF.

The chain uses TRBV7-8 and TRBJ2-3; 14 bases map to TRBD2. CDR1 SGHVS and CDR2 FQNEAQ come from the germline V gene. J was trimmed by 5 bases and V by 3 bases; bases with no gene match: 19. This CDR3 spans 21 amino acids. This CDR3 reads CASSFPRGSTSGRALGDTQYF. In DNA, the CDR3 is TGTGCCAGCAGCTTCCCCAGGGGTTCGACTAGCGGGAGGGCATTGGGAGATACGCAGTATTTT.

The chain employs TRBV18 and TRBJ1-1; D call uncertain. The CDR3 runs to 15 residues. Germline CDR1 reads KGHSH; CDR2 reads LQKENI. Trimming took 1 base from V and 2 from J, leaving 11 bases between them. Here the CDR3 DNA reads TGTGCCAGCTCACCACTTTTATCGACTAACACTGAAGCTTTCTTT. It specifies CASSPLLSTNTEAFF.

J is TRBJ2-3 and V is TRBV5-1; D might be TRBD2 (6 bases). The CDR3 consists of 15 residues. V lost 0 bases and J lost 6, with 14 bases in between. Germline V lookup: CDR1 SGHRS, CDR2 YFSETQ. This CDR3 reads CASSLEGRLVDTQYF. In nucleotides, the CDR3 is TGCGCCAGCAGCTTGGAGGGCCGACTAGTGGATACGCAGTATTTT.

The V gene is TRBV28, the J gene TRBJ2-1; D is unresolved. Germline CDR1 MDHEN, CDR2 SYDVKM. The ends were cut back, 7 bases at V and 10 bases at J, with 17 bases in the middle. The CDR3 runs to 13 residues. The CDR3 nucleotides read TGTGCCAGCACCCCCGAAAGTATCGGGGAGCAGTTCTTC. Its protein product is CASTPESIGEQFF.

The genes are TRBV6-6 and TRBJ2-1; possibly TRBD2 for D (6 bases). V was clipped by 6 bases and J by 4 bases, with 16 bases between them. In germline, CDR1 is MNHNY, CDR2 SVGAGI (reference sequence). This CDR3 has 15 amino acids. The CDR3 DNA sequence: TGTGCCAGCAGACCTACTAGCAAGAAATACAATGAGCAGTTCTTC. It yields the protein CASRPTSKKYNEQFF.